A single sample is the source of the 5 T cell receptor beta chains below, sequenced in a study of T cells after posttransplantation cyclophosphamide (dated by TCRdb to 2015 to 2016). Library construction relied on the immunoSEQ multiplex PCR assay. Drawn from immuneACCESS, this table holds only the in-frame rearrangements with V and J called that TCRdb kept. Clones are partly lost; checked studies trace under half to an unresolved V gene and leave the rest unexplained. The sample data list around 14,000 clones, and 76% of these were observed just once. The ten largest clonotypes hold around 1.2% of the sample. The sequenced material came from memory CD4+ T cells sorted from PBMCs. Every receptor here comes from a man in his fifties or sixties.

In this sample, this clone turned up a few times. J is TRBJ2-5 and V is TRBV9; unclear D gene. The CDR3 sequence is 14 residues long. Germline V gene data show CDR1 as SGDLS and CDR2 as YYNGEE. V lost 2 bases and J lost 0, with 8 bases in between. CDR3 residues: CASSVTPYQETQYF. The CDR3 nucleotides read TGTGCCAGCAGCGTTACACCGTACCAAGAGACCCAGTACTTC.

The chain joins TRBV9 to TRBJ2-5; D not resolved. This CDR3 contains 15 residues. From germline, CDR1 is SGDLS and CDR2 YYNGEE. V was shortened by 4 bases and J by 1 base, with 14 bases between the two germline ends. The CDR3 bases are TGTGCCAGCAGCTCCCAGTTGTCAACCCAAGAGACCCAGTACTTC. Residues: CASSSQLSTQETQYF.

The V and J genes are TRBV15 and TRBJ2-5, with 7 nucleotides matching TRBD1. CDR3 length equals 14 residues. Germline loops: CDR1 LNHNV, CDR2 YYDKDF (reference sequence). Trimming removed 0 bases from V and 4 bases from J; junction bases left unmatched: 2. CDR3 nucleotides: TGTGCCACCAGCAGAGAACAGGGGTTAGAGACCCAGTACTTC. Its protein is CATSREQGLETQYF.

This chain joins TRBV29-1 and TRBJ2-7; the D gene is possibly TRBD1 (7 bases). Trimming cost V 7 bases and J 3 bases, with 16 bases left between them. Germline-derived CDR1 and CDR2 are SQVTM and ANQGSEA. The CDR3 totals 13 residues. The CDR3 DNA reads TGCAGCGCTCGGGGGACAGCAAACTACGAGCAGTACTTC. Protein: CSARGTANYEQYF.

The J gene is TRBJ2-7, the V gene TRBV4-1; 7 bases are shared with TRBD1. This CDR3 has 12 amino acids. Looked up from germline, CDR1 is MGHRA and CDR2 is YSYEKL. V gave up 3 bases and J gave up 7 bases; unmatched junction bases: 3. The CDR3 nucleotides read TGCGCCAGCAGCCAGGACAGGTGGGAGCAGTACTTC. It yields the protein CASSQDRWEQYF.